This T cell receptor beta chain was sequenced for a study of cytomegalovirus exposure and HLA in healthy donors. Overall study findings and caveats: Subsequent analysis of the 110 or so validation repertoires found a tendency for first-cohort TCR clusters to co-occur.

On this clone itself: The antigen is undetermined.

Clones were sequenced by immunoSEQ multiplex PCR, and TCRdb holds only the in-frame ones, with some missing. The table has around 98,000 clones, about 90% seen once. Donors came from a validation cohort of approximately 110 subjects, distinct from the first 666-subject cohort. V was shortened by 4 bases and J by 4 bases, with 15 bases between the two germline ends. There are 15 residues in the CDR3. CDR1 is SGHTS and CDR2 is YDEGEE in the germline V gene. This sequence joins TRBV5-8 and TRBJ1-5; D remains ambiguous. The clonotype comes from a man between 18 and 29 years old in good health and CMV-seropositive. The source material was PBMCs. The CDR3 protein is CASSKLNSGNQPQHF. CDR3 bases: TGTGCCAGCAGCAAACTAAACTCGGGTAATCAGCCCCAGCATTTT.